Each of the 31 T cell receptor beta chains below was sequenced from the same sample in a study of graft-versus-host responses after intestinal transplantation (dated by TCRdb to about 2021). Library method: the immunoSEQ multiplex PCR assay. Sourced from immuneACCESS, this table was stored by TCRdb with only in-frame sequences that have V and J called. A share of the clones is absent; for the studies checked, an unresolved V gene accounts for under half, and the remainder has no known explanation. This sample holds roughly 60,000 clones; around nine tenths were observed only once. The ten most abundant clones make up roughly 2.7% of the sample. The specimen was PBMCs, collected roughly 120 days after intestinal transplantation. These receptors all stem from a human patient who received an intestinal transplant, so some T cells may come from the graft donor.

The chain joins TRBV19 to TRBJ1-2; TRBD1 matches 7 bases. The CDR3 is 14 residues long. Looked up from germline, CDR1 is LNHDA and CDR2 is SQIVND (reference sequence). J gave up 4 bases and V 3 bases, and 5 bases lay outside the gene matches. This chain's CDR3 is CASSIQGQTYGYTF. In DNA, the CDR3 is TGTGCCAGTAGTATTCAGGGACAGACCTATGGCTACACCTTC.

The rearrangement joins TRBV28 to TRBJ2-3, with 9 positions matching TRBD1. Looked up from germline, CDR1 is MDHEN and CDR2 is SYDVKM. The J segment lost 1 base and the V segment lost 8 bases, leaving 4 bases of the junction unmatched. CDR3 length: 14 amino acids. CDR3 DNA: TGTGCCAGCGGCCGGGACAGGGGCACAGATACGCAGTATTTT. It is translated as CASGRDRGTDTQYF.

This chain connects TRBV7-9 to TRBJ2-2, with TRBD2 as a possible D gene (5 bases). With 5 bases removed from V and 10 bases from J, the gap between germline ends came to 14 bases. The CDR3 extends over 13 amino acids. Germline CDR1 and CDR2: SEHNR and FQNEAQ (reference sequence). The DNA of the CDR3 is TGTGCCAGCAGCGAGGGTCGGCCCTCGGAGCTGTTTTTT. Amino acid sequence: CASSEGRPSELFF.

This sequence joins TRBV13 and TRBJ2-7, with 8 nucleotides matching TRBD2. The germline gives CDR1 PRHDT, CDR2 FYEKMQ (reference sequence). The junction had 10 bases not matched to a gene; V was cut back by 6 bases and J by 6 bases. CDR3 length equals 14 residues. CDR3 amino acids: CASRSASGSSEQYF. CDR3 sequence (DNA): TGTGCCAGCAGATCAGCCAGCGGGAGCAGCGAGCAGTACTTC.

The V call is TRBV6-5, the J call TRBJ2-7, with D possibly matching TRBD1 (5 bases). CDR3 length: 15 amino acids. V lost 2 bases, J lost 1 base, and 12 bases lay in between. The germline V gene encodes CDR1 MNHEY and CDR2 SVGAGI. The CDR3 bases are TGTGCCAGCAGTTACCGCCCAGGGAATTCCTACGAGCAGTACTTC. Its protein is CASSYRPGNSYEQYF.

Remarks on this clone: At one end the junction does not follow the germline gene, possibly because of a read error. The rearrangement joins TRBV27 to TRBJ2-7; D might be TRBD1 or TRBD2, each matching 5 bases. Germline V gives CDR1 MNHEY, CDR2 SMNVEV (reference sequence). The CDR3 is 16 residues long. The CDR3 DNA reads TGTACCAGCAGTTTATTGGCCGGGACCTACCTCTACGAGCAGTACTTC. Its translation is CTSSLLAGTYLYEQYF.

CDR3 coding DNA: TGTGCCAGCAGTGAAATCCCAGGGGCTACAGGGGAGACCCAGTACTTC. Translated, it gives CASSEIPGATGETQYF. The V call is TRBV2, the J call TRBJ2-5; TRBD1 might be the D (6 bases). CDR1 is SNHLY and CDR2 is FYNNEI in the germline V gene. The CDR3 is 16 residues long. The V end lost 2 bases, the J end lost 5 bases, and 18 bases lay between the germline ends. Drawing the rest from reference TRBV2 and TRBJ2-5, the complete variable domain is EPEVTQTPSHQVTQMGQEVILRCVPISNHLYFYWYRQILGQKVEFLVSFYNNEISEKSEIFDDQFSVERPDGSNFTLKIRSTKLEDSAMYFCASSEIPGATGETQYFGPGTRLLVL.

This chain links TRBV4-2 with TRBJ2-3; TRBD2 matches at 7 bases. J was trimmed by 1 base and V by 1 base; bases with no gene match: 5. The CDR3 contains 16 residues. CDR1 is LGHNA, CDR2 YNFKEQ, per germline. CDR3 sequence: CASSQGRLAGTDTQYF. The CDR3, as DNA: TGTGCCAGCAGCCAAGGAAGGCTAGCGGGCACAGATACGCAGTATTTT.

V and J are TRBV29-1 and TRBJ1-1; D may be TRBD1 (5 bases). From germline, CDR1 is SQVTM and CDR2 ANQGSEA. This CDR3 comprises 14 residues. Trimming took 6 bases from V and 4 from J, leaving 18 bases between them. The CDR3 DNA is TGCAGCGTGGGGGAAGGCAGGCCTACCACTGAAGCTTTCTTT. Amino acids: CSVGEGRPTTEAFF.

The chain combines TRBV19 with TRBJ2-7; D not certain. The CDR3 runs 13 residues. Germline CDR1 and CDR2: LNHDA and SQIVND (reference sequence). Trimming took off 0 bases at V and 2 bases at J, with 5 bases between the two ends. The CDR3 DNA sequence: TGTGCCAGTAGTATAGATGCCACCTACGAGCAGTACTTC. Residues: CASSIDATYEQYF.

This clone qualifies as large. J is TRBJ2-7 and V is TRBV18, with a possible D match to TRBD1 (6 bases). The CDR3 contains 16 residues. Trimming shortened V by 5 bases and J by 1 base, and 18 bases separated the two germline ends. The germline gives CDR1 KGHSH, CDR2 LQKENI. CDR3 in DNA: TGTGCCAGCTCAGCCTTTGGACAGCGCTTATCCTACGAGCAGTACTTC. It encodes CASSAFGQRLSYEQYF.

The chain links TRBV29-1 to TRBJ1-3; D uncertain. This CDR3 has 13 amino acids. The V gene lost 5 bases and the J gene lost 2 bases, with 10 bases spanning the gap. Germline assignment: CDR1 SQVTM and CDR2 ANQGSEA. The CDR3 protein is CSVKPPTGNTIYF. The CDR3 coding sequence is TGCAGCGTTAAGCCCCCTACTGGAAACACCATATATTTT.

The chain is built from TRBV7-6 and TRBJ1-2, with 12 bases matching TRBD1. Trimming cost V 4 bases and J 8 bases; bases outside gene matches: 5. This CDR3 has 14 residues. CDR1 is SGHVS and CDR2 is FNYEAQ in the germline V gene. CDR3 amino acids: CASSSWDRGQGYTF. The CDR3 DNA follows: TGTGCCAGCAGCTCCTGGGACAGGGGGCAGGGCTACACCTTC.

The chain joins TRBV6-6 to TRBJ2-3; no reliable D call. Looked up from germline, CDR1 is MNHNY and CDR2 is SVGAGI (reference sequence). Deletions cut 0 bases from V and 0 bases from J, with 10 bases between. The CDR3 extends over 16 amino acids. The CDR3 loop is CASSYSREASTDTQYF. As DNA, the CDR3 is TGTGCCAGCAGTTACTCAAGAGAAGCAAGCACAGATACGCAGTATTTT.

This chain links TRBV5-1 with TRBJ2-1, with no clear D. This CDR3 spans 15 amino acids. Germline V gene data show CDR1 as SGHRS and CDR2 as YFSETQ. Trimming took off 1 base at V and 1 base at J, with 9 bases between the two ends. For the CDR3, the DNA is TGCGCCAGCAGCTTGCGGCAGACATCCTACAATGAGCAGTTCTTC. Its translation is CASSLRQTSYNEQFF.

This clone was found a few times. The rearrangement links TRBV7-3 to TRBJ2-7, with TRBD2 identical over 7 bases. Germline-derived CDR1 and CDR2 are SGHTA and FQGTGA. V shed 5 bases, J shed 4 bases, and the junction held 11 bases outside the gene matches. This CDR3 comprises 15 residues. The CDR3 region has the DNA TGTGCCAGCAGCCCCGGGTTTGGGGAGGGGTACGAGCAGTACTTC. Protein sequence: CASSPGFGEGYEQYF.

This clone was seen only once. This chain links TRBV6-5 with TRBJ1-3, with 8 bases lining up with TRBD1. The V segment lost 5 bases and the J segment 2 bases; nucleotides outside the gene matches: 5. The V gene's germline CDR1 is MNHEY and CDR2 SVGAGI. The CDR3 covers 15 residues. The CDR3 loop is CASSGDRSTGNTIYF. CDR3 DNA: TGTGCCAGCAGTGGGGACAGGTCGACTGGAAACACCATATATTTT.

This chain connects TRBV13 to TRBJ2-7; weak D call: TRBD2 (6 bases). From germline, CDR1 is PRHDT and CDR2 FYEKMQ (reference sequence). Between the trimmed V and J ends, which lost 5 bases and 1 base, there was a span of 6 bases. The CDR3 totals 12 residues. The CDR3 bases are TGTGCCAGCAGCGGACTATCCTACGAGCAGTACTTC. This sequence encodes CASSGLSYEQYF.

This chain connects TRBV18 to TRBJ2-3; maybe TRBD2 (7 bases). Germline V CDR1 and CDR2: KGHSH, LQKENI. V shed 6 bases and J shed 4 bases, with 14 bases lying between them. CDR3 length: 14 amino acids. The CDR3, as DNA: TGTGCCAGCTCGAGGGGGGGCGATGCAGATACGCAGTATTTT. Translation gives CASSRGGDADTQYF.

The V gene is TRBV5-1, the J gene TRBJ1-2, with TRBD1 matching over 8 bases. Germline CDR1 SGHRS, CDR2 YFSETQ. The CDR3 totals 14 residues. The ends lost 0 bases at V and 8 bases at J; junction bases unmatched: 6. CDR3 nucleotides: TGCGCCAGCAGCTTGGACGGGGGGACAGGCGGCTACACCTTC. Translation gives CASSLDGGTGGYTF.

The chain recombines TRBV6-6 with TRBJ1-1, with D unresolved. The CDR3 covers 11 residues. The V gene's germline CDR1 is MNHNY and CDR2 SVGAGI (reference sequence). Trimming removed 4 bases from V and 5 bases from J, with 5 bases in between. The CDR3 loop is CASSSRTEAFF. The CDR3 nucleotides read TGTGCCAGCAGTTCAAGGACTGAAGCTTTCTTT.

The gene calls are TRBV4-2 and TRBJ1-2, with 7 nucleotides matching TRBD1. The CDR3 has 14 residues. From germline, CDR1 is LGHNA and CDR2 YNFKEQ. The J segment lost 4 bases and the V segment lost 1 base, leaving 3 bases of the junction unmatched. As DNA, the CDR3 is TGTGCCAGCAGCCAAGCCCAGGGGGGCTATGGCTACACCTTC. This encodes CASSQAQGGYGYTF.

This clone was seen only once. The chain couples TRBV27 to TRBJ1-5; D is unresolved. The CDR3 totals 15 residues. Trimming pared 2 bases from V and 5 bases from J, leaving 13 bases between. Per the germline V gene, CDR1 is MNHEY and CDR2 is SMNVEV (reference sequence). The DNA of the CDR3 is TGTGCCAGCAGTTTAAAGGGCGGTCGCGATCAGCCCCAGCATTTT. It encodes CASSLKGGRDQPQHF.

This clone was observed a few times. The chain carries TRBV19 and TRBJ1-1, with TRBD1 identical over 7 bases. The junction had 8 bases not matched to a gene; V was cut back by 6 bases and J by 7 bases. The CDR3 sequence is 13 residues long. Germline CDR1 reads LNHDA; CDR2 reads SQIVND (reference sequence). The CDR3 loop reads CASRPGTESEAFF. As DNA, the CDR3 is TGTGCCAGTAGACCCGGGACAGAGAGTGAAGCTTTCTTT.

CDR3 nucleotide sequence: TGTGCCAGCAGTTTGCTTCTGAGAGGGGACACAGATACGCAGTATTTT. Protein: CASSLLLRGDTDTQYF. V usage is TRBV28 and J usage is TRBJ2-3, with D possibly being TRBD1 or TRBD2 (5 bases each). V was shortened by 3 bases and J by 2 bases, with 15 bases between the two germline ends. Germline V CDR1 and CDR2: MDHEN, SYDVKM. This CDR3 contains 16 residues. Full variable domain (remainder filled in from reference TRBV28 and TRBJ2-3): DVKVTQSSRYLVKRTGEKVFLECVQDMDHENMFWYRQDPGLGLRLIYFSYDVKMKEKGDIPEGYSVSREKKERFSLILESASTNQTSMYLCASSLLLRGDTDTQYFGPGTRLTVL.

The chain recombines TRBV25-1 with TRBJ2-7; no clear D. The ends were cut back, 4 bases at V and 3 bases at J, with 13 bases in the middle. The CDR3 extends over 14 amino acids. Germline-derived CDR1 and CDR2 are MGHDK and SYGVNS. The CDR3 spells CASSVDNRFYEQYF. Written as DNA, the CDR3 is TGTGCCAGCAGTGTCGACAATCGGTTCTACGAGCAGTACTTC.

V gene TRBV11-2 combines with J gene TRBJ2-5; D is perhaps TRBD2 (6 bases). Germline values: CDR1 SGHAT, CDR2 FQNNGV. Trimming pared 4 bases from V and 7 bases from J, leaving 16 bases between. There are 14 residues in the CDR3. The CDR3 here is CASSWRDAGRTQYF. CDR3 DNA: TGTGCCAGCAGCTGGCGAGACGCGGGAAGGACCCAGTACTTC. Full variable domain (missing parts from reference TRBV11-2 and TRBJ2-5): EAGVAQSPRYKIIEKRQSVAFWCNPISGHATLYWYQQILGQGPKLLIQFQNNGVVDDSQLPKDRFSAERLKGVDSTLKIQPAKLEDSAVYLCASSWRDAGRTQYFGPGTRLLVL.

The chain uses TRBV11-2 and TRBJ2-2, with TRBD2 as a possible D gene (6 bases). This CDR3 comprises 13 residues. The germline V and J ends were trimmed by 3 bases and 6 bases, with 8 bases remaining between them. CDR1 is SGHAT and CDR2 is FQNNGV in the germline V gene. The CDR3, as DNA: TGTGCCAGCAGCTTGGGAGGATCCGGGGAGCTGTTTTTT. This encodes CASSLGGSGELFF.

The rearrangement links TRBV28 to TRBJ2-7; the D is unclear. This CDR3 has 13 amino acids. Germline V lookup: CDR1 MDHEN, CDR2 SYDVKM. Trimming stripped 1 base from V and 3 bases from J, with 7 bases between. The CDR3 nucleotides are TGTGCCAGCAGTTTATCACCGGGCTACGAGCAGTACTTC. Protein: CASSLSPGYEQYF. The full variable domain, with the rest looked up from reference TRBV28 and TRBJ2-7, is DVKVTQSSRYLVKRTGEKVFLECVQDMDHENMFWYRQDPGLGLRLIYFSYDVKMKEKGDIPEGYSVSREKKERFSLILESASTNQTSMYLCASSLSPGYEQYFGPGTRLTVT.

This chain joins TRBV28 and TRBJ2-7; TRBD1 matches at 9 bases. J was trimmed by 4 bases and V by 7 bases; bases with no gene match: 20. CDR1 is MDHEN and CDR2 is SYDVKM in the germline V gene. The CDR3 length is 18 residues. CDR3 amino acids: CASTEGTGGVSVEYEQYF. CDR3 coding DNA: TGTGCCAGCACCGAGGGAACAGGGGGCGTATCGGTTGAATACGAGCAGTACTTC.

This sequence joins TRBV28 and TRBJ1-2, with a weak D call TRBD1 (5 bases). V lost 6 bases and J 4 bases, leaving 12 bases between the germline ends. CDR1 is MDHEN and CDR2 is SYDVKM in the germline V gene. This CDR3 comprises 13 residues. The CDR3 nucleotides are TGTGCCAGCAGATTTAGGGGTATCTATGGCTACACCTTC. This encodes CASRFRGIYGYTF.